The 11 T cell receptor beta chains below all came from one sample that was sequenced in a study of T cell responses to AZD1222 COVID-19 vaccine. The assay was immunoSEQ multiplex PCR, and TCRdb's table has in-frame clones only and misses some. The table lists 150,000 to 200,000 clones, 88% of them singletons. The sample was peripheral blood, taken on day 0 of AZD1222 vaccination. The source of these receptors is an adult in good health.

This clone was counted a few times. The gene calls are TRBV4-2 and TRBJ1-5, with D hard to call. This CDR3 has 15 amino acids. V gave up 0 bases and J gave up 4 bases, with 10 bases separating them. Germline V gene lookup returns CDR1 LGHNA and CDR2 YNFKEQ. CDR3 DNA: TGTGCCAGCAGCCAAGATGAACGGGCTAATCAGCCCCAGCATTTT. It codes for CASSQDERANQPQHF.

This clone was recorded only once. CDR3: CASSQARLLTGELFF. As DNA, the CDR3 is TGTGCCAGCTCCCAGGCCCGCCTACTCACCGGGGAGCTGTTTTTT. V and J are TRBV5-6 and TRBJ2-2; D uncertain. Trimming removed 7 bases at V and 4 bases at J, with 17 bases between. This CDR3 has 15 residues. In germline, CDR1 is SGHDT, CDR2 YYEEEE.

The CDR3 bases are TGTGCCAGCAGTTACCCGGAGCCCCAGCATTTT. Protein sequence: CASSYPEPQHF. The chain recombines TRBV6-2 or TRBV6-3 with TRBJ1-5; the D is unclear. Germline-derived CDR1 and CDR2 are MNHEY and SVGEGT. V lost 2 bases, J lost 8 bases, and 4 bases lay in between. There are 11 residues in the CDR3.

J is TRBJ2-7 and V is TRBV2; weak D call: TRBD2 (6 bases). The germline V gene encodes CDR1 SNHLY and CDR2 FYNNEI. This CDR3 is built from 15 residues. Trimming took off 4 bases at V and 2 bases at J, with 15 bases between the two ends. CDR3 in DNA: TGTGCCAGCAGTGTAGGGCGGGGACCTACCTACGAGCAGTACTTC. Amino acid sequence: CASSVGRGPTYEQYF.

This sequence joins TRBV6-5 and TRBJ2-7; unclear D gene. The CDR3 has 14 amino acids. The germline gives CDR1 MNHEY, CDR2 SVGAGI. V was pared by 6 bases and J by 2 bases, with 14 bases between. DNA of the CDR3: TGTGCCAGCAGCTCAAGGAAGGGTGCCTACGAGCAGTACTTC. It codes for CASSSRKGAYEQYF.

The rearrangement uses TRBV9 and TRBJ2-3; no reliable D call. Trimming shortened V by 2 bases and J by 3 bases, and 16 bases separated the two germline ends. Germline V gene sequence: CDR1 SGDLS, CDR2 YYNGEE. This CDR3 is 16 amino acids long. CDR3 sequence: CASSVGGQWATDTQYF. The CDR3 nucleotides are TGTGCCAGCAGCGTCGGTGGGCAATGGGCAACAGATACGCAGTATTTT. The complete variable domain, with remaining parts taken from reference TRBV9 and TRBJ2-3, reads DSGVTQTPKHLITATGQRVTLRCSPRSGDLSVYWYQQSLDQGLQFLIQYYNGEERAKGNILERFSAQQFPDLHSELNLSSLELGDSALYFCASSVGGQWATDTQYFGPGTRLTVL.

This chain uses TRBV5-6 with TRBJ2-2; 8 bases fit TRBD2. Per the germline V gene, CDR1 is SGHDT and CDR2 is YYEEEE. The CDR3 consists of 14 residues. The trim removed 3 bases at V and 4 bases at J, leaving 2 bases unmatched. The CDR3 is CASSYSGVTGELFF. DNA of the CDR3: TGTGCCAGCAGCTATAGCGGGGTCACCGGGGAGCTGTTTTTT.

This chain links TRBV6-5 with TRBJ1-1; 7 bases match TRBD1. The trim removed 10 bases at V and 4 bases at J, leaving 9 bases unmatched. The CDR3 has 13 residues. Germline V gives CDR1 MNHEY, CDR2 SVGAGI. The CDR3 coding sequence is TGTGCCACCGGCCCTGGGACAGCCACTGAAGCTTTCTTT. It is translated as CATGPGTATEAFF.

J is TRBJ1-4 and V is TRBV18, with D possibly matching TRBD1 (6 bases). This CDR3 spans 15 amino acids. Trimming left V 4 bases short and J 4 bases short, with 13 bases between. The germline V gene has CDR1 KGHSH and CDR2 LQKENI. The CDR3 loop reads CASSRGPGINEKLFF. The CDR3 region has the DNA TGTGCCAGCTCACGGGGGCCAGGGATTAATGAAAAACTGTTTTTT.

The chain links TRBV2 to TRBJ1-5; maybe TRBD1 (5 bases). The CDR3 is 16 residues long. V lost 6 bases and J 1 base, leaving 16 bases between the germline ends. Germline V gives CDR1 SNHLY, CDR2 FYNNEI. CDR3 coding DNA: TGTGCCAGCAGGAGGGGACCCAGAAGCAGCAATCAGCCCCAGCATTTT. It specifies CASRRGPRSSNQPQHF.

This chain links TRBV7-2 with TRBJ1-5, with 7 bases that match TRBD1. The CDR3 spans 16 residues. The germline gives CDR1 SGHTA, CDR2 FQGNSA. Trimming removed 2 bases from V and 3 bases from J; junction bases left unmatched: 7. This chain's CDR3 is CASSLRVGGLNQPQHF. The DNA of the CDR3 is TGTGCCAGCAGCTTAAGGGTAGGGGGCCTCAATCAGCCCCAGCATTTT.